The TCR beta chain described here comes from a study of radiotherapy plus CTLA-4 blockade in lung cancer. Study as a whole: Objective responses occurred in 18% of patients; around 30% had disease control. Points from the study as a whole: After radiotherapy and ipilimumab, tumor-derived clones expanded in peripheral blood. Response was reportedly best predicted by early blood T cell clone dynamics, with interferon-beta.

Method: immunoSEQ multiplex PCR; TCRdb's copy keeps in-frame clones and lacks some. The sample includes roughly 60,000 clones, more than 70% of them seen just once. Chemo-refractory metastatic non-small-cell lung cancer patients received focal radiation with ipilimumab CTLA-4 blockade. Turning to this clone: Its antigen is as yet unknown.

This TCR came from a human donor with non-small cell lung cancer who had a complete response to radiotherapy plus ipilimumab. The sample was peripheral blood, taken from a patient treated with radiotherapy plus ipilimumab.

CDR3 region: CASSVLTGELFF. Written as DNA, the CDR3 is TGTGCCAGCAGCGTTTTAACCGGGGAGCTGTTTTTT. The chain has TRBV9 and TRBJ2-2; D not resolved. Germline loops: CDR1 SGDLS, CDR2 YYNGEE. CDR3 length equals 12 residues. V was shortened by 2 bases and J by 5 bases, with 4 bases between the two germline ends.